The clone carrying this T cell receptor (beta chain) was observed a single time. Authors' analysis steps: Estimation of nucleated cell counts relied on the amplification of reference gene primers. The method was immunoSEQ multiplex PCR; TCRdb's version includes in-frame clones alone and lacks a portion of them. That table gives V, J and clone size, and the DNA gave D and trimming. The sample records about 310,000 clones, roughly 86% being singletons. The data are from a study of blood T cell repertoires in COVID-19. Study-level information: PBMCs, B-cell-depleted T cells, or T cells provided the cDNA or gDNA that made up the material.

The CDR3 contains 13 residues. Trimming stripped 4 bases from V and 7 bases from J, with 8 bases between. Enrolled through a virtual design, the participants were between 18 and 89 years of age and came from around 25 US areas. This TCR was recovered from a woman between 18 and 30 years old who had recovered from COVID-19. Sequenced sample: PBMCs or T cells enriched from blood (not recorded which). The gene calls are TRBV12-3 or TRBV12-4 and TRBJ1-6, with unresolved D. CDR3 in amino acids: CASSYTANSPLHF. In DNA, the CDR3 is TGTGCCAGCAGTTATACAGCAAATTCACCCCTCCACTTT.